Below, 10 T cell receptor beta chains from the same sample are listed, as sequenced in a study of blood T cell repertoires in COVID-19. Using immunoSEQ multiplex PCR, the repertoire was profiled, and TCRdb retains in-frame clones only, with some absent. There are approximately 230,000 clones in the sample; around four fifths occur only once, and around 16% lies in the top ten. Sequences were obtained from PBMCs or T cells enriched from blood (not recorded which). The receptors originated from a man in his forties who had recovered from COVID-19.

The chain combines TRBV7-2 with TRBJ2-7, with no clear D. CDR1 SGHTA and CDR2 FQGNSA come from the germline V gene. The germline V and J ends were trimmed by 2 bases and 5 bases, with 13 bases remaining between them. The CDR3 covers 14 residues. CDR3 sequence (DNA): TGTGCCAGCAGCTTACCCGCTAAAACCCACGAGCAGTACTTC. Amino acids: CASSLPAKTHEQYF.

In this sample, this clone turned up once. This chain uses TRBV6-2 or TRBV6-3 with TRBJ1-5; D possibly corresponds to TRBD1 (5 bases). The CDR3 contains 14 residues. Germline-derived CDR1 and CDR2 are MNHEY and SVGEGT. Trimming stripped 6 bases from V and 3 bases from J, with 12 bases between. The CDR3 DNA follows: TGTGCCAGCAGCATCCTGACAGACAATCAGCCCCAGCATTTT. As protein: CASSILTDNQPQHF.

J is TRBJ1-3 and V is TRBV7-3; no reliable D call. This CDR3 is 15 amino acids long. CDR1 is SGHTA, CDR2 FQGTGA, per germline. Trimming cost V 0 bases and J 0 bases, with 6 bases left between them. This CDR3 is CASSLTPFSGNTIYF. Written as DNA, the CDR3 is TGTGCCAGCAGCTTAACTCCGTTCTCTGGAAACACCATATATTTT. The full variable domain, with the rest looked up from reference TRBV7-3 and TRBJ1-3, is GAGVSQTPSNKVTEKGKYVELRCDPISGHTALYWYRQSLGQGPEFLIYFQGTGAADDSGLPNDRFFAVRPEGSVSTLKIQRTERGDSAVYLCASSLTPFSGNTIYFGEGSWLTVV.

V gene TRBV5-1 combines with J gene TRBJ2-1; 8 nucleotides agree with TRBD1. Trimming cost V 3 bases and J 10 bases; bases outside gene matches: 6. The V gene's germline CDR1 is SGHRS and CDR2 YFSETQ. The CDR3 loop spans 13 amino acids. The CDR3 loop is CASSYGQGGEQFF. In nucleotides, the CDR3 is TGCGCCAGCAGCTATGGACAGGGCGGCGAGCAGTTCTTC.

The chain uses TRBV11-2 and TRBJ2-3; D call uncertain. V shed 2 bases and J shed 10 bases, with 7 bases lying between them. CDR3 size: 11 residues. From germline, CDR1 is SGHAT and CDR2 FQNNGV. The CDR3 sequence is CASSLLSSQYF. The CDR3 bases are TGTGCCAGCAGCTTATTGTCGTCGCAGTATTTT.

The CDR3 DNA sequence: TGTGCCAGTAGTACTAGGCCCGAGGGCAATCAGCCCCAGCATTTT. Protein product: CASSTRPEGNQPQHF. The chain is built from TRBV19 and TRBJ1-5; the D is unclear. Trimming stripped 4 bases from V and 2 bases from J, with 12 bases between. Germline loops: CDR1 LNHDA, CDR2 SQIVND (reference sequence). The CDR3 length is 15 residues. Filled out from reference TRBV19 and TRBJ1-5, the complete variable domain reads DGGITQSPKYLFRKEGQNVTLSCEQNLNHDAMYWYRQDPGQGLRLIYYSQIVNDFQKGDIAEGYSVSREKKESFPLTVTSAQKNPTAFYLCASSTRPEGNQPQHFGDGTRLSIL.

V and J are TRBV7-8 and TRBJ1-1; a possible D gene is TRBD1 (5 bases). Germline CDR1 reads SGHVS; CDR2 reads FQNEAQ. Trimming cost V 5 bases and J 8 bases, with 15 bases left between them. The CDR3 loop spans 13 amino acids. This chain's CDR3 is CASSRFGGTEAFF. The CDR3 DNA reads TGTGCCAGCAGCCGGTTCGGGGGGACCGAAGCTTTCTTT.

This sequence joins TRBV6-5 and TRBJ1-6, with TRBD1 matching 8 bases. Trimming removed 5 bases from V and 10 bases from J; junction bases left unmatched: 10. This CDR3 spans 15 amino acids. Germline values: CDR1 MNHEY, CDR2 SVGAGI. The CDR3 loop is CASSKATGGRSPLHF. Here the CDR3 DNA reads TGTGCCAGCAGTAAGGCCACAGGGGGGAGGTCACCCCTCCACTTT.

The chain recombines TRBV2 with TRBJ1-4; 8 positions agree with TRBD1. The V and J ends lost 2 bases and 8 bases, in that order; junction bases with no gene match: 10. CDR3 length: 16 amino acids. Germline V CDR1 and CDR2: SNHLY, FYNNEI. CDR3 sequence: CASSERGTGGGEKLFF. In DNA, the CDR3 is TGTGCCAGCAGTGAACGTGGGACAGGCGGCGGGGAAAAACTGTTTTTT.

This chain connects TRBV19 to TRBJ1-4; 7 nucleotides match TRBD1. The J segment lost 0 bases and the V segment lost 5 bases, leaving 6 bases of the junction unmatched. CDR1 is LNHDA, CDR2 SQIVND, per germline (reference sequence). This CDR3 has 16 residues. CDR3 bases: TGTGCCAGTAGTGGTGCAGGGGGAGCAACTAATGAAAAACTGTTTTTT. The encoded protein is CASSGAGGATNEKLFF.